The 31 T cell receptor beta chains below were found in one sample sequenced in a study of CD8+CD57+ T cells in acquired aplastic anemia. CDR3 and TCR beta VDJ profiling relied on genomic DNA as the template. In TCRdb, the reads were re-called with MiXCR into one record per CDR3 protein. This sample has about 220,000 distinct CDR3 sequences, with 34% found just once. Sequencing used sorted CD4+, CD8+, or CD8+CD57+ T cells (not recorded which) from PBMCs. All receptors derive from a human donor in good health, serving as a control.

This clonotype has ten or more counts. The J gene is TRBJ1-2, the V gene TRBV5-1; D ambiguous. Germline-derived CDR1 and CDR2 are SGHRS and YFSETQ. This CDR3 is 13 amino acids long. Trimming shortened V by 2 bases and J by 8 bases, and 13 bases separated the two germline ends. The CDR3 DNA reads as TGCGCCAGCAGCTTTAGCGGGGTGGAAGGCTACACCTTC. Translated: CASSFSGVEGYTF.

As for this clonotype: With a much larger clone just one base away, this may be a read error. This sequence joins TRBV11-2 and TRBJ1-1, with D possibly being TRBD1 (5 bases). The germline V gene has CDR1 SGHAT and CDR2 FQNNGV. The CDR3 loop spans 11 amino acids. The CDR3 loop is CASSLGQGASF. For the CDR3, the DNA is TGTGCCAGCAGCTTAGGGCAGGGAGCTTCCTTT.

The V call is TRBV29-1, the J call TRBJ2-5; 11 bases map to TRBD1. Per the germline V gene, CDR1 is SQVTM and CDR2 is ANQGSEA. This CDR3 is built from 15 residues. The ends lost 1 base at V and 6 bases at J; junction bases unmatched: 7. CDR3 residues: CSVEGRTGGVQTQYF. The CDR3 DNA sequence: TGCAGCGTTGAAGGAAGGACAGGGGGCGTACAGACCCAGTACTTC.

This chain uses TRBV25-1 with TRBJ2-1, with a tentative D call TRBD2 (6 bases). The CDR3 consists of 16 residues. Per the germline V gene, CDR1 is MGHDK and CDR2 is SYGVNS. V lost 4 bases to trimming and J lost 8 bases, with 21 bases between them. Written as DNA, the CDR3 is TGTGCCAGCAGTGCCCTCGGGAGTATGGTCAACGATGAGCAGTTCTTC. Translating gives CASSALGSMVNDEQFF.

This chain uses TRBV24-1 with TRBJ2-3; 8 nucleotides agree with TRBD1. Germline V gene lookup returns CDR1 KGHDR and CDR2 SFDVKD. This CDR3 is built from 15 residues. With 4 bases clipped from V and 0 bases from J, the junction kept 2 bases outside the gene matches. CDR3: CATSDGQGSTDTQYF. The CDR3 nucleotides are TGTGCCACCAGTGACGGACAGGGAAGCACAGATACGCAGTATTTT.

This clonotype was seen more than once but under ten times. The chain employs TRBV4-2 and TRBJ2-4, with 7 bases aligning to TRBD2. Trimming took 4 bases from V and 3 from J; bases not matched to a gene: 9. The CDR3 runs to 16 residues. Germline V gives CDR1 LGHNA, CDR2 YNFKEQ. CDR3 sequence (DNA): TGTGCCAGCAGCCCCCTGGGAGGGCCTGGCAAAAACATTCAGTACTTC. Protein sequence: CASSPLGGPGKNIQYF.

As for this clonotype: Because it lacks the conserved phenylalanine or tryptophan at the end, this CDR3 is likely a read error. No DNA is shown, since the ends of the CDR3 on it are uncertain; the CDR3 is the one TCRdb lists. CDR3 in amino acids: CASGFGLAGTRGDPS. The V and J genes are TRBV12-5 and TRBJ2-7; the table's D call, TRBD2, was not checked against the DNA. The CDR3 has 15 amino acids, counting both end residues. The germline V gene encodes CDR1 LGHNT and CDR2 FRNRAP.

Many counts were recorded for this clonotype. The chain links TRBV6-2 or TRBV6-3 to TRBJ2-7; D perhaps matches TRBD2 (5 bases). With 5 bases removed from V and 3 bases from J, the gap between germline ends came to 11 bases. Germline V gene sequence: CDR1 MNHEY, CDR2 SVGEGT. The CDR3 has 13 amino acids. The CDR3 is CASSAEEVYEQYF. CDR3 nucleotides: TGTGCCAGCAGTGCTGAGGAGGTCTACGAGCAGTACTTC.

The rearrangement joins TRBV29-1 to TRBJ1-1, with TRBD1 as a possible D gene (6 bases). The V end was cut by 4 bases, the J end by 1 base, with 10 bases between. There are 13 residues in the CDR3. Germline lookup yields CDR1 SQVTM and CDR2 ANQGSEA. This CDR3 is CSVGTGQNTEAFF. The CDR3 DNA reads TGCAGCGTTGGAACGGGACAGAACACTGAAGCTTTCTTT.

Worth noting for this clonotype: Being one base from a much bigger clone, this may be a read error. V and J are TRBV5-1 and TRBJ2-7; 8 bases fit TRBD1. The germline V gene has CDR1 SGHRS and CDR2 YFSETQ. This CDR3 spans 14 amino acids. The CDR3 nucleotides are TGCGCCAGCAACACAGGGGGATCTTCCTACGGGCAGTACTTC. As protein: CASNTGGSSYGQYF.

This clonotype was detected once. The chain is built from TRBV13 and TRBJ1-5, with TRBD1 as a possible D gene (6 bases). This CDR3 has 14 residues. Germline V gene data show CDR1 as PRHDT and CDR2 as FYEKMQ (reference sequence). With 5 bases removed from V and 6 bases from J, the gap between germline ends came to 14 bases. Written as DNA, the CDR3 is TGTGCCAGCAGCCCCAGGGGTCAGGGTCAGCCCCAGCATTTT. It codes for CASSPRGQGQPQHF.

The chain has TRBV15 and TRBJ2-1; 7 positions match TRBD1. There are 14 residues in the CDR3. Trimming removed 4 bases from V and 3 bases from J; junction bases left unmatched: 3. In germline, CDR1 is LNHNV, CDR2 YYDKDF (reference sequence). CDR3 amino acids: CATSIRTGYNEQFF. In DNA form, the CDR3 reads TGTGCCACCAGCATTAGGACAGGCTACAATGAGCAGTTCTTC.

This clonotype came up a few times. The chain combines TRBV28 with TRBJ2-1, with 10 positions matching TRBD2. Germline trimming cut 6 bases from V and 5 bases from J; bases unmatched to any gene: 7. Germline V gives CDR1 MDHEN, CDR2 SYDVKM. The CDR3 runs to 15 residues. The DNA of the CDR3 is TGTGCCAGCAGCGTAGCGGGAGGTGAGGACAATGAGCAGTTCTTC. Its protein product is CASSVAGGEDNEQFF.

This chain links TRBV12-3 or TRBV12-4 with TRBJ1-1; tentative D call: TRBD1 (5 bases). V was pared by 7 bases and J by 1 base, with 25 bases between. The CDR3 consists of 18 residues. The CDR3 here is CASTQRRRGGNGNTEAFF. In nucleotides, the CDR3 is TGTGCCAGCACTCAAAGACGTCGGGGGGGAAATGGGAACACTGAAGCTTTCTTT.

The chain combines TRBV7-9 with TRBJ1-2; D not resolved. In germline, CDR1 is SEHNR, CDR2 FQNEAQ (reference sequence). CDR3 size: 12 residues. Trimming took off 3 bases at V and 5 bases at J, with 7 bases between the two ends. For the CDR3, the DNA is TGTGCCAGCAGCTTGGAGCAATATGGCTACACCTTC. Its protein product is CASSLEQYGYTF.

The chain uses TRBV2 and TRBJ1-1, with D maybe TRBD1 (6 bases). CDR1 is SNHLY and CDR2 is FYNNEI in the germline V gene. V gave up 11 bases and J gave up 0 bases, with 16 bases separating them. The CDR3 is 14 amino acids. The CDR3 DNA reads TGTGCCTCCACGCGAAACAGGGTGAACACTGAAGCTTTCTTT. The encoded protein is CASTRNRVNTEAFF.

This chain connects TRBV5-1 to TRBJ1-2; 8 bases agree with TRBD1. From germline, CDR1 is SGHRS and CDR2 YFSETQ. The V segment lost 2 bases and the J segment 7 bases; nucleotides outside the gene matches: 13. The CDR3 is 16 residues long. The CDR3 sequence is CASSFLGVGQGFGYTF. The DNA for the CDR3 is TGCGCCAGCAGCTTCCTGGGGGTCGGACAGGGCTTTGGCTACACCTTC.

This clonotype was seen ten or more times. The gene calls are TRBV9 and TRBJ2-4; D not resolved. Trimming removed 2 bases at V and 6 bases at J, with 9 bases between. The length of the CDR3 is 13 residues. In germline, CDR1 is SGDLS, CDR2 YYNGEE. CDR3 nucleotide sequence: TGTGCCAGCAGCGTTAGCTGGGGAAACATTCAGTACTTC. Residues: CASSVSWGNIQYF. The full variable domain, its missing parts supplied by reference TRBV9 and TRBJ2-4, is DSGVTQTPKHLITATGQRVTLRCSPRSGDLSVYWYQQSLDQGLQFLIQYYNGEERAKGNILERFSAQQFPDLHSELNLSSLELGDSALYFCASSVSWGNIQYFGAGTRLSVL.

As concerns this clonotype: A much more abundant neighbour one base away suggests this may be a read error. The rearrangement joins TRBV7-8 to TRBJ1-4; unclear D gene. V was cut by 5 bases and J by 0 bases, with 10 bases left in between. The CDR3 contains 15 residues. Germline values: CDR1 SGHVS, CDR2 FQNEAQ. Here the CDR3 reads CASSPRKATNEKLFF. The DNA for the CDR3 is TGTGCCAGCAGCCCCAGGAAGGCAACTAATGAAAAACTGTTTTTT.

At least ten counts were recorded for this clonotype. The chain couples TRBV2 to TRBJ1-2; a possible D gene is TRBD1 (5 bases). The CDR3 is made up of 14 amino acids. V was clipped by 5 bases and J by 2 bases, with 12 bases between them. The germline V gene has CDR1 SNHLY and CDR2 FYNNEI. CDR3 nucleotide sequence: TGTGCCAGCAGTAAGGCGGGACTCAACTATGGCTACACCTTC. It specifies CASSKAGLNYGYTF.

Only a few counts were recorded for this clonotype. V usage is TRBV2 and J usage is TRBJ2-2; the D is unclear. With 5 bases removed from V and 4 bases from J, the gap between germline ends came to 14 bases. The CDR3 runs to 15 residues. The germline V gene has CDR1 SNHLY and CDR2 FYNNEI. CDR3 protein: CASSLHPSFTGELFF. CDR3 coding DNA: TGTGCCAGCAGTTTACATCCTAGTTTCACCGGGGAGCTGTTTTTT.

The chain carries TRBV25-1 and TRBJ1-2; D is uncertain. Looked up from germline, CDR1 is MGHDK and CDR2 is SYGVNS. This CDR3 contains 14 residues. The V end was cut by 1 base, the J end by 3 bases, with 9 bases between. The CDR3 DNA reads as TGTGCCAGCAGTGAATTGGAGCGGGACTATGGCTACACCTTC. Its translation is CASSELERDYGYTF.

The V and J genes are TRBV2 and TRBJ1-1; 10 nucleotides line up with TRBD1. V dropped 6 bases and J dropped 5; count of bases not matched to a gene: 6. The CDR3 extends over 14 amino acids. Per germline, CDR1 SNHLY and CDR2 FYNNEI. CDR3 sequence (DNA): TGTGCCAGCAGCGTGGGACAGGGGTGGACTGAAGCTTTCTTT. Encoded protein: CASSVGQGWTEAFF.

About this clonotype itself: This may stem from a read error, because a much larger clone lies one nucleotide away. J is TRBJ1-5 and V is TRBV20-1; 8 bases agree with TRBD1. This CDR3 spans 15 amino acids. With V trimmed by 5 bases and J by 7 bases, 13 bases remained unmatched. CDR1 is DFQATT and CDR2 is SNEGSKA in the germline V gene (reference sequence). CDR3 sequence: CSAGRGPQGEQPQHF. CDR3 nucleotides: TGCAGTGCTGGTAGGGGTCCACAGGGGGAGCAGCCCCAGCATTTT.

This clonotype was seen many times. The chain uses TRBV7-3 and TRBJ1-1; D is unresolved. The CDR3 is 13 residues long. Per germline, CDR1 SGHTA and CDR2 FQGTGA. Trimming left V 4 bases short and J 12 bases short, with 18 bases between. DNA for the CDR3: TGTGCCAGCAGCTCTGAGCGAGGCAGTATATCTTTCTTT. This gives the protein CASSSERGSISFF.

This clonotype was found many times. The rearrangement links TRBV27 to TRBJ1-6; D is uncertain. This CDR3 has 13 amino acids. The V end lost 7 bases, the J end lost 9 bases, and 13 bases lay between the germline ends. Germline assignment: CDR1 MNHEY and CDR2 SMNVEV (reference sequence). The CDR3 DNA is TGTGCCAGCAAATGGGGAGTAGGTTCACCCCTCCACTTT. This encodes CASKWGVGSPLHF.

The chain couples TRBV5-1 to TRBJ2-5; D might be TRBD1 or TRBD2, each matching 5 bases. The J call may be mistaken, given a closer DNA end match to TRBJ2-1. Germline values: CDR1 SGHRS, CDR2 YFSETQ. The CDR3 totals 14 residues. The CDR3 DNA sequence: TGCGCCAGCAGCTTTACTCCGGGACCACCGGTGCAGTTCTTC. Translation: CASSFTPGPPVQFF.

The rearrangement links TRBV19 to TRBJ1-6, with D perhaps TRBD1 (5 bases). Germline V gene lookup returns CDR1 LNHDA and CDR2 SQIVND (reference sequence). The CDR3 is 13 amino acids. V was clipped by 8 bases and J by 6 bases, with 11 bases between them. The chain's CDR3 is CASSGRPNSPLHF. CDR3 in DNA: TGTGCCAGTTCGGGACGCCCTAATTCACCCCTCCACTTT.

The J gene is TRBJ1-4, the V gene TRBV29-1; 8 bases are a match to TRBD1. The trim removed 2 bases at V and 7 bases at J, leaving 3 bases unmatched. Germline-derived CDR1 and CDR2 are SQVTM and ANQGSEA. CDR3 length: 13 amino acids. CDR3 sequence (DNA): TGCAGCGTTGAACGGACAGGGAGTGAAAAACTGTTTTTT. As protein: CSVERTGSEKLFF.

The rearrangement links TRBV10-3 to TRBJ1-5; 9 nucleotides match TRBD1. Germline V gene data show CDR1 as ENHRY and CDR2 as SYGVKD. CDR3 length: 15 amino acids. V shed 4 bases and J 7 bases; nucleotides not matched to a gene: 8. The CDR3: CAISGGQGLGQPQHF. The CDR3 DNA reads TGTGCCATCAGTGGTGGACAGGGGTTGGGGCAGCCCCAGCATTTT.

Notes on this clonotype: A junction end diverges from the germline sequence, so it may reflect a read error. The rearrangement links TRBV20-1 to TRBJ2-7, with a tentative D call TRBD1 (6 bases). The length of the CDR3 is 15 residues. Germline CDR1 reads DFQATT; CDR2 reads SNEGSKA (reference sequence). The CDR3 here is CSAREDRRSSYEQYF. CDR3 DNA: TGCAGCGCTAGAGAGGACAGACGGAGCTCCTACGAGCAGTACTTC.